The 32 T cell receptor beta chains below come from one sample, sequenced in a study of cytomegalovirus exposure and HLA in healthy donors. The PCR used 60 Vbeta and 13 Jbeta primers. Sequencing used immunoSEQ multiplex PCR; TCRdb keeps in-frame clones, though not all of them. The repertoire includes just over 95,000 clones, less than 80% of them detected once, and about 4% sits in the top ten. Input material: PBMCs. These receptors were obtained from a middle-aged woman in good health and CMV-seropositive.

This chain uses TRBV6-5 with TRBJ2-3; the D gene is possibly TRBD2 (6 bases). This CDR3 comprises 13 residues. Germline CDR1 MNHEY, CDR2 SVGAGI. V lost 6 bases and J 4 bases, leaving 11 bases between the germline ends. CDR3 nucleotide sequence: TGTGCCAGCAGCGGGAGAGGCGCAGATACGCAGTATTTT. Protein: CASSGRGADTQYF.

The J gene is TRBJ1-1, the V gene TRBV5-1; possible D gene TRBD1, 5 bases. Trimming left V 0 bases short and J 4 bases short, with 22 bases between. Germline assignment: CDR1 SGHRS and CDR2 YFSETQ. CDR3 length: 18 amino acids. CDR3 in DNA: TGCGCCAGCAGCTTGGGCGAGGTATTAAGAGACAGCATCACTGAAGCTTTCTTT. Translated: CASSLGEVLRDSITEAFF.

For this clone: The junction departs from the called germline gene at one end, perhaps through a read error. The J gene is TRBJ2-5, the V gene TRBV5-1; the D gene is possibly TRBD2 (6 bases). The DNA end is a closer match to TRBJ2-7, so the J assignment may be wrong. Germline CDR1 reads SGHRS; CDR2 reads YFSETQ. CDR3 length equals 16 residues. CDR3 region: CAGSYSGSGTLYEQYF. DNA for the CDR3: TGCGCCGGCAGCTATTCTGGCTCGGGGACTCTCTACGAGCAGTACTTC.

This rearrangement joins TRBV30 to TRBJ2-6, with D possibly TRBD2 on 5 matching bases. CDR1 and CDR2 from the germline V gene are GTSNPN and SVGIG (reference sequence). The V end was cut by 5 bases, the J end by 5 bases, with 10 bases between. This CDR3 comprises 13 residues. CDR3 amino acids: CAWGSGRANVLTF. CDR3 DNA sequence: TGTGCCTGGGGATCGGGGAGGGCCAACGTCCTGACTTTC.

V is TRBV5-6 and J is TRBJ1-1; no reliable D call. V lost 2 bases and J lost 5, with 13 bases in between. CDR3 length equals 14 residues. CDR1 SGHDT and CDR2 YYEEEE come from the germline V gene. CDR3: CASSFNGLMTEAFF. The CDR3, as DNA: TGTGCCAGCAGCTTTAACGGTTTAATGACTGAAGCTTTCTTT.

The CDR3 bases are TGTGCCATCAGTGAGTCAACAGGGAAATCCTACGAGCAGTACTTC. Its protein product is CAISESTGKSYEQYF. The genes are TRBV10-3 and TRBJ2-7; D possibly corresponds to TRBD1 (6 bases). Germline V gene data show CDR1 as ENHRY and CDR2 as SYGVKD. The CDR3 is made up of 15 amino acids. V was pared by 0 bases and J by 1 base, with 10 bases between.

In this sample, this clone turned up a few times. The chain couples TRBV5-3 to TRBJ1-1; unclear D gene. TRBV5-3 is flagged as an ORF with uncertain function. V was cut by 1 base and J by 10 bases, with 2 bases left in between. CDR3 length: 9 residues. The CDR3 DNA reads as TGTGCCAGAAGCTTGCGAGCTTTCTTT. Protein: CARSLRAFF.

This clone showed up just a few times. V and J are TRBV7-6 and TRBJ2-7; 10 positions match TRBD2. V gave up 4 bases and J gave up 6 bases; unmatched junction bases: 6. The CDR3 runs to 14 residues. CDR1 and CDR2 from the germline V gene are SGHVS and FNYEAQ. CDR3 amino acids: CASSSPGLAIEQYF. The CDR3 DNA follows: TGTGCCAGCAGCTCTCCGGGACTAGCGATCGAGCAGTACTTC.

The chain employs TRBV2 and TRBJ2-3, with 7 bases lining up with TRBD2. CDR1 and CDR2 (germline): SNHLY, FYNNEI. The CDR3 has 15 residues. J gave up 8 bases and V 6 bases, and 14 bases lay outside the gene matches. For the CDR3, the DNA is TGTGCCAGCAGGGGAACGCGGGAGAAATGGAGTACGCAGTATTTT. Its translation is CASRGTREKWSTQYF.

The genes are TRBV2 and TRBJ2-5; D perhaps matches TRBD1 (6 bases). This CDR3 has 13 residues. V lost 3 bases and J lost 5, with 10 bases in between. The V gene's germline CDR1 is SNHLY and CDR2 FYNNEI. In DNA form, the CDR3 reads TGTGCCAGCAGTGAGGCAGGGGTGGAGACCCAGTACTTC. It encodes CASSEAGVETQYF.

The rearrangement uses TRBV2 and TRBJ2-2; TRBD2 might be the D (5 bases). Looked up from germline, CDR1 is SNHLY and CDR2 is FYNNEI. This CDR3 contains 16 residues. Trimming shortened V by 4 bases and J by 6 bases, and 18 bases separated the two germline ends. CDR3 in DNA: TGTGCCAGCAGTGCAGACGGGATGGCTCTTTCCGGGGAGCTGTTTTTT. Protein product: CASSADGMALSGELFF. Complete variable domain (other parts from reference TRBV2 and TRBJ2-2): EPEVTQTPSHQVTQMGQEVILRCVPISNHLYFYWYRQILGQKVEFLVSFYNNEISEKSEIFDDQFSVERPDGSNFTLKIRSTKLEDSAMYFCASSADGMALSGELFFGEGSRLTVL.

This chain uses TRBV25-1 with TRBJ2-5, with TRBD2 matching over 8 bases. The J call may be faulty, since TRBJ2-7 better matches the DNA end. The CDR3 has 15 residues. In germline, CDR1 is MGHDK, CDR2 SYGVNS. CDR3 protein: CASSEYGGVTYEQYF. The DNA for the CDR3 is TGTGCCAGCAGTGAATACGGGGGGGTGACCTACGAGCAGTACTTC.

This clone was counted once. V usage is TRBV19 and J usage is TRBJ1-1, with a possible D match to TRBD1 (5 bases). This CDR3 region has 13 residues. V lost 7 bases, J lost 1 base, and 10 bases lay in between. Germline V gene sequence: CDR1 LNHDA, CDR2 SQIVND (reference sequence). The CDR3 nucleotides read TGTGCCAGTACCAGGACAAGGAACACTGAAGCTTTCTTT. Residues: CASTRTRNTEAFF.

The rearrangement joins TRBV5-1 to TRBJ1-1; 9 bases are a match to TRBD1. This CDR3 has 15 residues. Germline-derived CDR1 and CDR2 are SGHRS and YFSETQ. J lost 4 bases, V lost 5 bases, and 9 bases had no gene match. In nucleotides, the CDR3 is TGCGCCAGCAGAGAACAGGGGGCGGAGAGCACTGAAGCTTTCTTT. This gives the protein CASREQGAESTEAFF.

The CDR3 DNA sequence: TGTGCCAGCATCATACTAGCGGGAGCCAGCGGGGAGCAGTACTTC. It encodes CASIILAGASGEQYF. The chain joins TRBV2 to TRBJ2-7; 11 positions match TRBD2. CDR1 is SNHLY and CDR2 is FYNNEI in the germline V gene. This CDR3 has 15 amino acids. Germline trimming cut 7 bases from V and 7 bases from J; bases unmatched to any gene: 12.

The chain combines TRBV4-2 with TRBJ2-1; 10 bases align to TRBD2. J was trimmed by 6 bases and V by 10 bases; bases with no gene match: 9. The CDR3 has 14 amino acids. Per the germline V gene, CDR1 is LGHNA and CDR2 is YNFKEQ. As DNA, the CDR3 is TGTGCCACCGAAGCGGGAGGGCCTCCCAATGAGCAGTTCTTC. Encoded protein: CATEAGGPPNEQFF.

The chain links TRBV7-9 to TRBJ1-3; a possible D gene is TRBD1 (6 bases). V was trimmed by 1 base and J by 0 bases, leaving 10 bases between them. The V gene's germline CDR1 is SEHNR and CDR2 FQNEAQ (reference sequence). This CDR3 is 16 amino acids long. CDR3 in DNA: TGTGCCAGCAGCTTAGGGACAGCTTTCTCTGGAAACACCATATATTTT. This translates into CASSLGTAFSGNTIYF.

The rearrangement joins TRBV7-2 to TRBJ2-3, with D perhaps matching TRBD1 (5 bases). The CDR3 consists of 13 residues. The V end was cut by 4 bases, the J end by 5 bases, with 10 bases between. Germline lookup yields CDR1 SGHTA and CDR2 FQGNSA. The CDR3 DNA reads TGTGCCAGCAGCTCGAGGACAATAGATACGCAGTATTTT. This codes for CASSSRTIDTQYF.

The chain couples TRBV7-2 to TRBJ2-3, with TRBD2 as a possible D gene (6 bases). The ends were cut back, 1 base at V and 0 bases at J, with 11 bases in the middle. Germline V gene data show CDR1 as SGHTA and CDR2 as FQGNSA. This CDR3 has 16 residues. CDR3 region: CASSLGLGTSTDTQYF. CDR3 bases: TGTGCCAGCAGCTTAGGACTAGGTACAAGCACAGATACGCAGTATTTT.

The chain couples TRBV6-5 to TRBJ1-1, with a weak D call TRBD1 (5 bases). Between the trimmed V and J ends, which lost 2 bases and 3 bases, there was a span of 13 bases. This CDR3 is built from 15 residues. Germline V gene sequence: CDR1 MNHEY, CDR2 SVGAGI. The CDR3 reads CASSYHQGGDTEAFF. The CDR3 DNA is TGTGCCAGCAGTTACCACCAGGGCGGGGACACTGAAGCTTTCTTT.

The V and J genes are TRBV18 and TRBJ2-7, with 11 bases matching TRBD1. There are 14 residues in the CDR3. V lost 6 bases and J lost 5; bases outside the gene matches: 6. Germline V gene lookup returns CDR1 KGHSH and CDR2 LQKENI. This CDR3 reads CASSRTGGLDEQYF. The CDR3 DNA follows: TGTGCCAGCTCCCGGACAGGGGGCTTGGACGAGCAGTACTTC.

The rearrangement uses TRBV9 and TRBJ1-2; D remains unclear. This CDR3 has 13 amino acids. V gave up 5 bases and J gave up 0 bases, with 8 bases separating them. Germline CDR1 SGDLS, CDR2 YYNGEE. The CDR3 region is CASSSGANYGYTF. In nucleotides, the CDR3 is TGTGCCAGCAGTTCAGGTGCTAACTATGGCTACACCTTC.

The rearrangement uses TRBV10-3 and TRBJ2-7; weak D call: TRBD2 (5 bases). V lost 3 bases, J lost 7 bases, and 13 bases lay in between. Germline assignment: CDR1 ENHRY and CDR2 SYGVKD. The CDR3 runs 13 residues. The CDR3 region has the DNA TGTGCCATCAGTGACGGACTCCCGGGAGAGCAGTACTTC. Residues: CAISDGLPGEQYF.

The chain is built from TRBV6-6 and TRBJ1-1; D is perhaps TRBD1 (6 bases). CDR3 length: 16 amino acids. Per the germline V gene, CDR1 is MNHNY and CDR2 is SVGAGI (reference sequence). Trimming removed 5 bases from V and 3 bases from J, with 19 bases in between. The CDR3 bases are TGTGCCAGCAGTCCTACCCGTGCGGACAGATACACTGAAGCTTTCTTT. This sequence encodes CASSPTRADRYTEAFF.

The genes are TRBV19 and TRBJ1-5; 9 nucleotides align to TRBD1. V lost 5 bases, J lost 7 bases, and 6 bases stayed unmatched. Per the germline V gene, CDR1 is LNHDA and CDR2 is SQIVND (reference sequence). CDR3 length: 14 residues. This CDR3 reads CASSVTGGGQPQHF. The CDR3 coding sequence is TGTGCCAGTAGTGTGACAGGGGGAGGCCAGCCCCAGCATTTT.

This clone has more than one count but fewer than ten. This chain connects TRBV6-1 to TRBJ2-7; 10 bases are a match to TRBD2. This CDR3 is 20 amino acids long. Losses at the gene ends were 0 bases for V and 6 bases for J; bases not matched to a gene: 20. Germline CDR1 and CDR2: MNHNS and SASEGT. The CDR3 DNA follows: TGTGCCAGCAGTGAAGCGGCTAGTTTGTTAGGACTAGCGGTTCAAATCGAGCAGTACTTC. This gives the protein CASSEAASLLGLAVQIEQYF.

The genes are TRBV2 and TRBJ1-2, with a weak D call TRBD1 (6 bases). Trimming pared 6 bases from V and 4 bases from J, leaving 12 bases between. CDR3 length: 13 residues. Per germline, CDR1 SNHLY and CDR2 FYNNEI. This CDR3 reads CASREQGGYGYTF. For the CDR3, the DNA is TGTGCCAGCAGAGAACAGGGCGGCTATGGCTACACCTTC.

V gene TRBV6-5 combines with J gene TRBJ1-4; D may be TRBD1 (6 bases). V lost 6 bases and J lost 5, with 13 bases in between. The germline gives CDR1 MNHEY, CDR2 SVGAGI. The CDR3 is 14 residues long. The CDR3 spells CASSPSQGNEKLFF. DNA for the CDR3: TGTGCCAGCAGCCCCTCACAGGGAAATGAAAAACTGTTTTTT.

This chain connects TRBV9 to TRBJ2-1; 7 bases are a match to TRBD2. Per germline, CDR1 SGDLS and CDR2 YYNGEE. The CDR3 sequence is 15 residues long. V dropped 3 bases and J dropped 2; count of bases not matched to a gene: 5. Here the CDR3 DNA reads TGTGCCAGCAGCGCCTCTAGCGGCCCCTACAATGAGCAGTTCTTC. Residues: CASSASSGPYNEQFF.

The V call is TRBV5-8, the J call TRBJ2-1; D gene uncertain. This CDR3 contains 15 residues. Germline assignment: CDR1 SGHTS and CDR2 YDEGEE. V was clipped by 4 bases and J by 1 base, with 12 bases between them. The CDR3 loop reads CASSVIDKSYNEQFF. The CDR3 coding sequence is TGTGCCAGCAGCGTTATAGATAAATCCTACAATGAGCAGTTCTTC. The whole variable domain, filled in from reference TRBV5-8 and TRBJ2-1, reads EAGVTQSPTHLIKTRGQQATLRCSPISGHTSVYWYQQALGLGLQFLLWYDEGEERNRGNFPPRFSGRQFPNYSSELNVNALELEDSALYLCASSVIDKSYNEQFFGPGTRLTVL.

This clone has just a few counts. The chain joins TRBV28 to TRBJ1-1, with 7 positions matching TRBD1. The length of the CDR3 is 13 residues. Looked up from germline, CDR1 is MDHEN and CDR2 is SYDVKM. V trimming: 2 bases; J trimming: 4 bases; junction bases outside the gene matches: 1. The CDR3 here is CASSLAGGTEAFF. The CDR3 DNA sequence: TGTGCCAGCAGTTTAGCAGGGGGCACTGAAGCTTTCTTT.

V is TRBV5-1 and J is TRBJ2-3; possible D gene TRBD1, 5 bases. V lost 1 base and J 6 bases, leaving 15 bases between the germline ends. The CDR3 runs to 15 residues. CDR1 and CDR2 (germline): SGHRS, YFSETQ. The CDR3: CASSLPGSSPDTQYF. The CDR3 nucleotides are TGCGCCAGCAGCTTGCCAGGGTCAAGCCCCGATACGCAGTATTTT.